This passage covers 6 T cell receptor beta chains from one sample sequenced in a study of blood T cell repertoires in COVID-19. Sequencing was performed with immunoSEQ multiplex PCR; in TCRdb, only in-frame clones are kept and a portion is missing. The data show about 100,000 clones, with about 79% seen just once and roughly 3.3% held by the top ten. Input material: peripheral blood. These receptors were collected from a woman of 80 years or more with active or convalescent COVID-19.

The chain joins TRBV11-2 to TRBJ1-6; D ambiguous. Germline V gives CDR1 SGHAT, CDR2 FQNNGV. The CDR3 consists of 13 residues. With 0 bases removed from V and 9 bases from J, the gap between germline ends came to 6 bases. In nucleotides, the CDR3 is TGTGCCAGCAGCTTAGACTCCTTTTCACCCCTCCACTTT. This codes for CASSLDSFSPLHF.

Only one count was recorded for this clone. J is TRBJ2-1 and V is TRBV10-3, with 13 bases aligning to TRBD2. Germline lookup yields CDR1 ENHRY and CDR2 SYGVKD. The trim removed 6 bases at V and 8 bases at J, leaving 7 bases unmatched. This CDR3 comprises 15 residues. The chain's CDR3 is CAIRGTSGGADEQFF. The CDR3 bases are TGTGCCATCAGGGGAACTAGCGGGGGGGCCGATGAGCAGTTCTTC.

The chain is built from TRBV2 and TRBJ2-5; TRBD1 matches at 8 bases. This CDR3 contains 14 residues. Germline V lookup: CDR1 SNHLY, CDR2 FYNNEI. The V segment lost 9 bases and the J segment 2 bases; nucleotides outside the gene matches: 8. In DNA form, the CDR3 reads TGTGCCAGTGCCCGGGACAGGAAACAAGAGACCCAGTACTTC. Translated, it gives CASARDRKQETQYF.

The rearrangement uses TRBV14 and TRBJ2-7; perhaps TRBD2 as D (6 bases). Germline CDR1 and CDR2: SGHDN and FVKESK. V lost 4 bases and J lost 2, with 30 bases in between. CDR3 length: 20 amino acids. The CDR3 DNA reads as TGTGCCAGCAGCCCGCTCGGGCAGCGGGCGTCCGAGAATGATACCTACGAGCAGTACTTC. Translated, it gives CASSPLGQRASENDTYEQYF.

This chain joins TRBV6-5 and TRBJ2-7, with TRBD1 as a possible D gene (7 bases). Trimming cost V 0 bases and J 6 bases, with 15 bases left between them. The germline CDR1 and CDR2 sequences are MNHEY and SVGAGI. The CDR3 has 15 residues. CDR3 residues: CASSYSNRGGFEQYF. CDR3 in DNA: TGTGCCAGCAGTTACTCGAACAGGGGAGGTTTCGAGCAGTACTTC.

The rearrangement uses TRBV5-1 and TRBJ2-1, with 15 bases lining up with TRBD2. The CDR3 runs 17 residues. Unmatched junction bases numbered 4, after V lost 3 bases and J lost 3 bases. CDR1 is SGHRS and CDR2 is YFSETQ in the germline V gene. CDR3: CASSSGLAGGNYNEQFF. The CDR3 DNA reads as TGCGCCAGCAGCTCGGGACTAGCGGGAGGTAACTACAATGAGCAGTTCTTC.